This T cell receptor beta chain derives from a study of T cells in Graves' hyperthyroidism and ophthalmopathy. For the study at large: The initial diagnosis was the point when peripheral blood was collected, ahead of any treatment.

V was shortened by 3 bases and J by 2 bases, with 11 bases between the two germline ends. The germline V gene encodes CDR1 DFQATT and CDR2 SNEGSKA (reference sequence). The CDR3 is made up of 13 amino acids. Overall study findings and caveats: Most expanded thyroid clonotypes above 0.001 also appeared in blood.

Thyroid ultrasound, orbital computed tomography, clinical symptoms, and serum thyroxine and TRAb underpinned diagnoses. Template material for amplifying TCR beta CDR3 regions consisted of RNA transcripts. HTBI primers drove first-round RT-PCR of the TCR CDR3. TCRdb passed the multiplex PCR reads through MiXCR, listing each CDR3 protein once. The sample holds some 300,000 distinct CDR3 sequences, less than 15% seen once. This clonotype was found many times. Its antigen is unidentified. Sequenced: blood. The receptor comes from a woman in her 30s with Graves' hyperthyroidism that later progressed to Graves' ophthalmopathy. The chain joins TRBV20-1 to TRBJ2-7; perhaps TRBD2 as D (6 bases). This CDR3 reads CSASGGPAYEQYF. The CDR3 bases are TGCAGTGCTAGCGGAGGGCCAGCCTACGAGCAGTACTTC.